The 10 T cell receptor beta chains given below trace back to one sample, sequenced in a study of T cells in Graves' hyperthyroidism and ophthalmopathy. What was amplified from RNA transcripts were TCR beta CDR3 regions. A set of HTBI primers served as the primers for a first-round RT-PCR of the TCR CDR3. Via MiXCR, TCRdb re-called the multiplex PCR reads, giving one row per CDR3 protein. The top ten clones hold approximately 8.4% of a sample with 700,000 or so distinct CDR3 sequences, less than 20% of them seen once. What was sequenced was blood. The receptor source for this set is a man aged 18 to 29 with Graves' hyperthyroidism.

At least ten counts were recorded for this clonotype. The chain employs TRBV7-3 and TRBJ2-1, with D perhaps TRBD1 (5 bases). V shed 5 bases and J shed 8 bases, with 13 bases lying between them. Germline loops: CDR1 SGHTA, CDR2 FQGTGA. This CDR3 has 13 residues. CDR3 nucleotide sequence: TGTGCCAGCAGCCCCAAGGGGTACGATGAGCAGTTCTTC. It codes for CASSPKGYDEQFF.

This clonotype turned up a few times. The V gene is TRBV7-3, the J gene TRBJ2-2; 10 nucleotides line up with TRBD1. This CDR3 is built from 15 residues. J was trimmed by 6 bases and V by 4 bases; bases with no gene match: 5. Germline loops: CDR1 SGHTA, CDR2 FQGTGA. The CDR3 region has the DNA TGTGCCAGCAGCTCCCCGGGACAGGGGTCCGGGGAGCTGTTTTTT. It specifies CASSSPGQGSGELFF.

The V call is TRBV29-1, the J call TRBJ1-1; D gene ambiguous. Germline CDR1 is SQVTM and CDR2 is ANQGSEA. The CDR3 is 14 residues long. Deletions cut 7 bases from V and 2 bases from J, with 17 bases between. This CDR3 is CSAEVGPSNTEAFF. In DNA, the CDR3 is TGCAGCGCCGAGGTCGGCCCGTCAAACACTGAAGCTTTCTTT.

The rearrangement links TRBV2 to TRBJ2-7; D might be TRBD1 (6 bases). This CDR3 has 12 residues. CDR1 and CDR2 from the germline V gene are SNHLY and FYNNEI. V lost 6 bases to trimming and J lost 6 bases, with 12 bases between them. CDR3 in amino acids: CASRQGTGEQYF. The CDR3 DNA reads TGTGCCAGCAGACAGGGTACCGGCGAGCAGTACTTC.

This clonotype showed up just a few times. This chain uses TRBV7-3 with TRBJ2-5, with D possibly matching TRBD1 (6 bases). The CDR3 consists of 15 residues. V was shortened by 4 bases and J by 5 bases, with 17 bases between the two germline ends. CDR1 and CDR2 (germline): SGHTA, FQGTGA. CDR3 sequence: CASSYQGSPGETQYF. In nucleotides, the CDR3 is TGTGCCAGCAGCTATCAGGGGAGCCCCGGGGAGACCCAGTACTTC.

This chain links TRBV5-1 with TRBJ1-2, with TRBD1 matching 9 bases. This CDR3 has 15 residues. V shed 4 bases and J 4 bases; nucleotides not matched to a gene: 8. Germline values: CDR1 SGHRS, CDR2 YFSETQ. CDR3: CASSEGQGSGYGYTF. CDR3 nucleotide sequence: TGCGCCAGCAGCGAAGGACAGGGGAGTGGCTATGGCTACACCTTC.

The chain carries TRBV19 and TRBJ2-1; a weak D match, TRBD2 (5 bases). Germline CDR1 and CDR2: LNHDA and SQIVND (reference sequence). Trimming pared 2 bases from V and 10 bases from J, leaving 21 bases between. The CDR3 consists of 16 residues. The CDR3 sequence: CASSIRGNLPPYEQFF. The CDR3 DNA reads TGTGCCAGTAGTATAAGAGGGAACCTACCCCCCTACGAGCAGTTCTTC. Variable domain in full (rest from reference TRBV19 and TRBJ2-1): DGGITQSPKYLFRKEGQNVTLSCEQNLNHDAMYWYRQDPGQGLRLIYYSQIVNDFQKGDIAEGYSVSREKKESFPLTVTSAQKNPTAFYLCASSIRGNLPPYEQFFGPGTRLTVL.

This clonotype was found many times. At one end, the junction sequence differs from germline, possibly due to a read error. The chain employs TRBV28 and TRBJ2-5, with a weak D call TRBD1 (6 bases). The germline gives CDR1 MDHEN, CDR2 SYDVKM. This CDR3 contains 14 residues. This CDR3 reads CASSLSTGFETQYF. CDR3 nucleotide sequence: TGTGCCAGCAGCTTATCCACAGGGTTCGAGACCCAGTACTTC.

V usage is TRBV5-1 and J usage is TRBJ2-7; a possible D gene is TRBD1 (7 bases). V gave up 3 bases and J gave up 4 bases, with 17 bases separating them. The CDR3 is 15 residues long. CDR1 and CDR2 (germline): SGHRS, YFSETQ. The CDR3 nucleotides are TGCGCCAGCAGCTGGTATAGCGGCAGGGGGTACGAGCAGTACTTC. Protein: CASSWYSGRGYEQYF.

This clonotype was seen at least ten times. The genes are TRBV7-2 and TRBJ2-7; possible D gene TRBD1, 5 bases. Trimming took off 5 bases at V and 2 bases at J, with 19 bases between the two ends. The CDR3 covers 16 residues. Germline-derived CDR1 and CDR2 are SGHTA and FQGNSA. The DNA of the CDR3 is TGTGCCAGCAGCCCCCAGGGTAACCTTTCTCCCTACGAGCAGTACTTC. Translating gives CASSPQGNLSPYEQYF.